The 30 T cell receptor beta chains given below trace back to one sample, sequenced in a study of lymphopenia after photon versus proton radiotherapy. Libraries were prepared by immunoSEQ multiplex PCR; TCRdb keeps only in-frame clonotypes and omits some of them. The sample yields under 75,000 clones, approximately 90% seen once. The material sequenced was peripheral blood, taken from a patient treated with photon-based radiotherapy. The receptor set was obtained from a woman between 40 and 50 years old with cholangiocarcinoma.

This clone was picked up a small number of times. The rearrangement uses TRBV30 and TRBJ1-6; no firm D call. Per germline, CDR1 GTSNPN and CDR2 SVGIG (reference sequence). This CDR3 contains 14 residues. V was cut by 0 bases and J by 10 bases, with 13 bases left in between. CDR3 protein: CAWSVPRGSSPLHF. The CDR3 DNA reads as TGTGCCTGGAGTGTACCTCGGGGATCGTCACCCCTCCACTTT.

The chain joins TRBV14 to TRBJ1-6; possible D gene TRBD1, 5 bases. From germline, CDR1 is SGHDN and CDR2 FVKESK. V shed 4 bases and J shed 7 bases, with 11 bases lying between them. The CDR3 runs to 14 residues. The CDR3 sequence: CASSLLPGNSPLHF. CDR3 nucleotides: TGTGCCAGCAGCCTCCTTCCAGGGAATTCACCCCTCCACTTT.

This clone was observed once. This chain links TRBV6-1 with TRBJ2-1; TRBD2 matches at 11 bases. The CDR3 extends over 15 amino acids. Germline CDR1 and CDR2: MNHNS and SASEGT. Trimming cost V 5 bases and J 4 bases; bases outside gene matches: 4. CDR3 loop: CASSTRLAGYNEQFF. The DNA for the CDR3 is TGTGCCAGCAGTACAAGACTAGCGGGATACAATGAGCAGTTCTTC.

CDR3 nucleotide sequence: TGTGCCATCAGTGATTCTGGGGGCCCCTACAATGAGCAGTTCTTC. This translates into CAISDSGGPYNEQFF. V is TRBV10-3 and J is TRBJ2-1; maybe TRBD1 (6 bases). The germline V gene encodes CDR1 ENHRY and CDR2 SYGVKD. CDR3 length: 15 residues. Trimming left V 3 bases short and J 2 bases short, with 11 bases between.

This chain's CDR3 is CASSEGYEQYF. CDR3 nucleotides: TGCGCCAGCAGTGAGGGGTACGAGCAGTACTTC. The chain links TRBV10-1 to TRBJ2-7; the D is unclear. V was clipped by 2 bases and J by 4 bases, with 3 bases between them. The germline V gene has CDR1 WNHNN and CDR2 SYGVQD (reference sequence). The CDR3 has 11 residues.

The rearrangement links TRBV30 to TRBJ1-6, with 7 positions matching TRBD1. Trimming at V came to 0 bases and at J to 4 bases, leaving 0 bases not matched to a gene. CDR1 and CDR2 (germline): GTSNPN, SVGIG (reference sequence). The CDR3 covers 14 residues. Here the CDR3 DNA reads TGTGCCTGGAGTGTGGACAGGTATAATTCACCCCTCCACTTT. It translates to CAWSVDRYNSPLHF.

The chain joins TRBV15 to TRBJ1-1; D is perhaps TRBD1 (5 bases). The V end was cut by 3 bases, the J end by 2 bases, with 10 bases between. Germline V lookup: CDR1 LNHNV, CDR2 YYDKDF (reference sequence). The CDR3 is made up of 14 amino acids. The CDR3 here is CATSSETDNTEAFF. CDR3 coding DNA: TGTGCCACCAGCAGCGAGACAGATAACACTGAAGCTTTCTTT.

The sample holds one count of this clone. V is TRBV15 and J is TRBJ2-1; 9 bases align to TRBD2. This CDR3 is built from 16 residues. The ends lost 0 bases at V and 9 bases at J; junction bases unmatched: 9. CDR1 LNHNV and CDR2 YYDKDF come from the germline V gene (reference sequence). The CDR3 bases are TGTGCCACCAGCAGAGATAAGGTAGCGGGAGACGGTGAGCAGTTCTTC. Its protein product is CATSRDKVAGDGEQFF. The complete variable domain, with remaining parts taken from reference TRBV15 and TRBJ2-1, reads DAMVIQNPRYQVTQFGKPVTLSCSQTLNHNVMYWYQQKSSQAPKLLFHYYDKDFNNEADTPDNFQSRRPNTSFCFLDIRSPGLGDTAMYLCATSRDKVAGDGEQFFGPGTRLTVL.

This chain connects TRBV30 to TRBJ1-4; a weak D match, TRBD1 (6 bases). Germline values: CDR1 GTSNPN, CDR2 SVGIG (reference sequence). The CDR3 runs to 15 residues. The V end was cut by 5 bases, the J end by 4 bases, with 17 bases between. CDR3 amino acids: CAWGRGGSDNEKLFF. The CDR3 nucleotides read TGTGCCTGGGGGCGAGGGGGAAGCGATAATGAAAAACTGTTTTTT.

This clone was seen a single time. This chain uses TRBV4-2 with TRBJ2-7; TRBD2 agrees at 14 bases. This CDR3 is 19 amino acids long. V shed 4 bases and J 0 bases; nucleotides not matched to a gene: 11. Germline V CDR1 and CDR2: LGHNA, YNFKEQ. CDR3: CASSRLSGTSGGSSYEQYF. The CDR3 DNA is TGTGCCAGCAGCCGACTAAGCGGGACTAGCGGGGGAAGCTCCTACGAGCAGTACTTC.

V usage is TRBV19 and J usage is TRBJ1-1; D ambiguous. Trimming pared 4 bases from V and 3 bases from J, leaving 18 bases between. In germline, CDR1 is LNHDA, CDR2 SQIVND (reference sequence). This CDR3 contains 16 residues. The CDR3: CASSTLGRVGYTEAFF. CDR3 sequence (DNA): TGTGCCAGTAGTACCCTCGGGAGGGTAGGTTACACTGAAGCTTTCTTT.

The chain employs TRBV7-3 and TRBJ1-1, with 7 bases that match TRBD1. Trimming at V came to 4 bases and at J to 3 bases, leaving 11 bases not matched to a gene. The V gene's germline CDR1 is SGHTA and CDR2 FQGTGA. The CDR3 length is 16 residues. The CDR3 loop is CASSSLGGRADTEAFF. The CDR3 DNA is TGTGCCAGCAGCTCGTTAGGGGGCCGCGCCGACACTGAAGCTTTCTTT.

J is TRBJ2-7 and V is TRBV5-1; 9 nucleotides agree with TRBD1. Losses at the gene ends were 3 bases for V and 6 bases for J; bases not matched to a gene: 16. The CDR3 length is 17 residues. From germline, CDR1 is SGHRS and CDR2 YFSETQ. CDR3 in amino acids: CASSSGPSGTGTSEQYF. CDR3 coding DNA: TGCGCCAGCAGCTCTGGGCCCTCCGGGACAGGGACCTCCGAGCAGTACTTC.

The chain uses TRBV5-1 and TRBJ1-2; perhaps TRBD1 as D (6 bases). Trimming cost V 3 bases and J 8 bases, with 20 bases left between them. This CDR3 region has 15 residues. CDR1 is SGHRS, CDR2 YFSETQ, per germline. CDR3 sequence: CASSSHEGGVQGYTF. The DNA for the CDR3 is TGCGCCAGCAGCTCGCACGAGGGGGGCGTACAAGGCTACACCTTC.

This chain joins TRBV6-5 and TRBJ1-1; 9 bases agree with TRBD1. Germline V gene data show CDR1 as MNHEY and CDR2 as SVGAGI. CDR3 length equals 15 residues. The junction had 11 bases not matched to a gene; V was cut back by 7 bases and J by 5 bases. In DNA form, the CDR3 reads TGTGCCAGCAACTCCGGGACAGGGAAGAGGACTGAAGCTTTCTTT. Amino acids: CASNSGTGKRTEAFF.

In nucleotides, the CDR3 is TGCGCCAGCAGCTTGGCCGTGGACCCCTACGAGCAGTACTTC. It yields the protein CASSLAVDPYEQYF. The chain uses TRBV5-1 and TRBJ2-7, with D hard to call. The germline V and J ends were trimmed by 0 bases and 2 bases, with 9 bases remaining between them. This CDR3 comprises 14 residues. Germline V gives CDR1 SGHRS, CDR2 YFSETQ.

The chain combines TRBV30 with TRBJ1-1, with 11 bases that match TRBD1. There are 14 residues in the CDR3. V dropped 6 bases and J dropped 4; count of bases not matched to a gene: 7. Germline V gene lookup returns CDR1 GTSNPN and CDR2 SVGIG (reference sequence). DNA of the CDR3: TGTGCCTGTACCCGCGGACAGGGGGCCACTGAAGCTTTCTTT. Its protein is CACTRGQGATEAFF.

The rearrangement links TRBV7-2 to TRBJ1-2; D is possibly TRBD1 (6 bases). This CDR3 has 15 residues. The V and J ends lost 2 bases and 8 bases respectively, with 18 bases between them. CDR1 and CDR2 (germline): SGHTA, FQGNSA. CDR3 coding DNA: TGTGCCAGCAGCTTACATTCAGGGGTTGAGGGGGGCTACACCTTC. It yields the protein CASSLHSGVEGGYTF.

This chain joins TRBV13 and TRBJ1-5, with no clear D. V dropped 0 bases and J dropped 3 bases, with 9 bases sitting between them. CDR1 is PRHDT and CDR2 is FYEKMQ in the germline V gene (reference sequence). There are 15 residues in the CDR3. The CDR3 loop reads CASSLGRTVNQPQHF. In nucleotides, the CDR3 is TGTGCCAGCAGCTTAGGACGGACCGTCAATCAGCCCCAGCATTTT.

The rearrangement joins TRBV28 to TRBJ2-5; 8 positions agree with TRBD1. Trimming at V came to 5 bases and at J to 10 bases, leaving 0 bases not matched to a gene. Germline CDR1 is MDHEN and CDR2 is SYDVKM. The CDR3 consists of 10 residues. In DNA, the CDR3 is TGTGCCAGCAGTGGACAGGGCCAGTACTTC. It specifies CASSGQGQYF.

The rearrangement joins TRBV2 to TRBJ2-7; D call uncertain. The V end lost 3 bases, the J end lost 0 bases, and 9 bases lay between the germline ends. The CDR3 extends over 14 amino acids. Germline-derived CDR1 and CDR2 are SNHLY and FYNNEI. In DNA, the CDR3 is TGTGCCAGCAGTGAGTTTGTAAGCTCCTACGAGCAGTACTTC. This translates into CASSEFVSSYEQYF.

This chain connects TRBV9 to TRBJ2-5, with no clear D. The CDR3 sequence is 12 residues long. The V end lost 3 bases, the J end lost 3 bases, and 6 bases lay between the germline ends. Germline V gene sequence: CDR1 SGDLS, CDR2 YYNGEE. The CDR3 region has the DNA TGTGCCAGCAGCGGCGCTGAAGAGACCCAGTACTTC. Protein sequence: CASSGAEETQYF.

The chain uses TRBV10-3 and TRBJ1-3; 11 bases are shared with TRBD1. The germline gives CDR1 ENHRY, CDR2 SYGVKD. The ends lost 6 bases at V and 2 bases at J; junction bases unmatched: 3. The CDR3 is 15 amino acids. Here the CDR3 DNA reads TGTGCCATCAGCAAGGACAGGGGGCCTGGAAACACCATATATTTT. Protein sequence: CAISKDRGPGNTIYF.

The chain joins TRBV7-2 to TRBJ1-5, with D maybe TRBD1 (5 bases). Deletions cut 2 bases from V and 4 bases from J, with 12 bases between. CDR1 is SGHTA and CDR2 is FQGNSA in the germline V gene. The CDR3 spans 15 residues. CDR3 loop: CASSLTTEANQPQHF. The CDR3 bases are TGTGCCAGCAGCTTAACGACAGAAGCAAATCAGCCCCAGCATTTT.

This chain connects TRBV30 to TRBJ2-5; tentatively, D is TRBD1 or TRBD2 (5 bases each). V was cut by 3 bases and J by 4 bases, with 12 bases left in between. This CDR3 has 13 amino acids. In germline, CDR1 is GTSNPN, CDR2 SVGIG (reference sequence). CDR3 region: CAWSGSGTETQYF. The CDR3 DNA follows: TGTGCCTGGAGCGGGTCGGGGACAGAGACCCAGTACTTC.

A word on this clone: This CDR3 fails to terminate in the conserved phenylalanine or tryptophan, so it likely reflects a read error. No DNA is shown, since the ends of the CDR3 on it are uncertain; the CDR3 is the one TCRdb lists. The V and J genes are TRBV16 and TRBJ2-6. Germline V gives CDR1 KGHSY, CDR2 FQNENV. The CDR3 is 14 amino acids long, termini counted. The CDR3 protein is CASSDNQVVNKVGL.

The CDR3: CASSPYQPNSYEQYF. CDR3 DNA sequence: TGTGCCAGCAGCCCCTACCAGCCAAACTCCTACGAGCAGTACTTC. J is TRBJ2-7 and V is TRBV4-2; D is unresolved. Germline V lookup: CDR1 LGHNA, CDR2 YNFKEQ. Trimming removed 4 bases at V and 0 bases at J, with 13 bases between. The CDR3 is 15 residues long.

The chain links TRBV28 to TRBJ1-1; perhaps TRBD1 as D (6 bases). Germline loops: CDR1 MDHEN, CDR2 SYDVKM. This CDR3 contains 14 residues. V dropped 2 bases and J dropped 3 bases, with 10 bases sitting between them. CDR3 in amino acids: CASSLVRGYTEAFF. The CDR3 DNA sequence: TGTGCCAGCAGTTTAGTCAGGGGTTACACTGAAGCTTTCTTT.

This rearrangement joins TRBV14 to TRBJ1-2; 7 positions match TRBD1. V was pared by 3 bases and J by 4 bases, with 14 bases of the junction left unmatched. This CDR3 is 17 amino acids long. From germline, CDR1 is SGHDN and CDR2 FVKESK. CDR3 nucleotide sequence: TGTGCCAGCAGCCAGAAAGGCGGGACAGAAATACTCTATGGCTACACCTTC. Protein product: CASSQKGGTEILYGYTF.

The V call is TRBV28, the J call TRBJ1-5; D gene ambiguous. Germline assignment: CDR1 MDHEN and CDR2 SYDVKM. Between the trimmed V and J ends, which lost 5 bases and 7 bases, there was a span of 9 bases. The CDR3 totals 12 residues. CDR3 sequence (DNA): TGTGCCAGCAGTCCCCCGGGCCAGCCCCAGCATTTT. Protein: CASSPPGQPQHF.